Below, 2 T cell receptor beta chains from the same sample are listed, as sequenced in a study of T cell changes during pregnancy in multiple sclerosis. Sequencing used immunoSEQ multiplex PCR; TCRdb keeps in-frame clones, though not all of them. The table includes about 59,000 clones, 80% to 95% detected once. The sample consisted of peripheral blood, taken in the third trimester of pregnancy. The receptors here all came from a female donor in good health, enrolled as a control in a pregnancy study.

The V call is TRBV27, the J call TRBJ2-4; a weak D match, TRBD2 (6 bases). CDR1 and CDR2 (germline): MNHEY, SMNVEV (reference sequence). Trimming pared 0 bases from V and 0 bases from J, leaving 12 bases between. The CDR3 extends over 17 amino acids. Here the CDR3 reads CASSLSGRGLAKNIQYF. CDR3 nucleotides: TGTGCCAGCAGTTTATCGGGGCGGGGATTAGCCAAAAACATTCAGTACTTC.

This clone was observed a few times. The chain couples TRBV10-3 to TRBJ1-3; tentative D call: TRBD1 (5 bases). CDR3 length equals 16 residues. Germline CDR1 reads ENHRY; CDR2 reads SYGVKD. With 3 bases removed from V and 1 base from J, the gap between germline ends came to 13 bases. This CDR3 is CAISEDGARSGNTIYF. In DNA, the CDR3 is TGTGCCATCAGTGAAGATGGGGCCCGTTCTGGAAACACCATATATTTT.